The 13 T cell receptor beta chains given below trace back to one sample, sequenced in a study of blood T cell repertoires in COVID-19. Measured with immunoSEQ multiplex PCR; TCRdb has only the in-frame clones, and not every one. Of some 200,000 clones listed, 80% to 90% were seen once; the top ten hold about a tenth. The sample taken for sequencing was PBMCs or T cells enriched from blood (not recorded which). These TCRs come from a young man with acute COVID-19.

The chain has TRBV7-9 and TRBJ1-1; 11 nucleotides match TRBD1. CDR3 length equals 18 residues. The J segment lost 3 bases and the V segment lost 5 bases, leaving 14 bases of the junction unmatched. Per germline, CDR1 SEHNR and CDR2 FQNEAQ (reference sequence). The DNA of the CDR3 is TGTGCCAGCAGCCTCTGGTGGAGTCCGGGACAGGGGGACACTGAAGCTTTCTTT. Translation: CASSLWWSPGQGDTEAFF.

The chain recombines TRBV5-1 with TRBJ1-1; D might be TRBD1 (6 bases). Germline loops: CDR1 SGHRS, CDR2 YFSETQ. There are 12 residues in the CDR3. Trimming pared 2 bases from V and 8 bases from J, leaving 10 bases between. The CDR3 nucleotides read TGCGCCAGCAGCTTATCTGGACAGGAAGCTTTCTTT. This gives the protein CASSLSGQEAFF. The whole variable domain, remainder taken from reference TRBV5-1 and TRBJ1-1, is KAGVTQTPRYLIKTRGQQVTLSCSPISGHRSVSWYQQTPGQGLQFLFEYFSETQRNKGNFPGRFSGRQFSNSRSEMNVSTLELGDSALYLCASSLSGQEAFFGQGTRLTVV.

The chain carries TRBV28 and TRBJ2-5, with D hard to call. CDR1 and CDR2 (germline): MDHEN, SYDVKM. The CDR3 contains 15 residues. V was trimmed by 4 bases and J by 3 bases, leaving 15 bases between them. CDR3 loop: CASSSSEAAEETQYF. CDR3 DNA sequence: TGTGCCAGCAGTTCCTCCGAGGCCGCGGAAGAGACCCAGTACTTC.

The chain uses TRBV28 and TRBJ1-1; D remains ambiguous. Germline values: CDR1 MDHEN, CDR2 SYDVKM. This CDR3 contains 14 residues. Trimming took 3 bases from V and 0 from J, leaving 8 bases between them. CDR3 region: CASSLTHMNTEAFF. The CDR3 nucleotides read TGTGCCAGCAGTTTGACACATATGAACACTGAAGCTTTCTTT.

The chain carries TRBV24-1 and TRBJ2-2, with 8 bases matching TRBD1. CDR1 is KGHDR and CDR2 is SFDVKD in the germline V gene. V lost 7 bases and J lost 5; bases outside the gene matches: 11. The CDR3 runs 16 residues. The chain's CDR3 is CATSELHGTGTGELFF. The CDR3 DNA follows: TGTGCCACCAGCGAACTACACGGGACAGGTACCGGGGAGCTGTTTTTT.

Concerning this clone: Other DNA sequences in this specimen translate into the identical CDR3. The rearrangement joins TRBV19 to TRBJ2-5; D is uncertain. Trimming took off 1 base at V and 1 base at J, with 4 bases between the two ends. The CDR3 loop spans 13 amino acids. The germline V gene has CDR1 LNHDA and CDR2 SQIVND (reference sequence). CDR3 sequence (DNA): TGTGCCAGTAGTATAGGTATCCAAGAGACCCAGTACTTC. Residues: CASSIGIQETQYF. Filled out from reference TRBV19 and TRBJ2-5, the complete variable domain reads DGGITQSPKYLFRKEGQNVTLSCEQNLNHDAMYWYRQDPGQGLRLIYYSQIVNDFQKGDIAEGYSVSREKKESFPLTVTSAQKNPTAFYLCASSIGIQETQYFGPGTRLLVL.

CDR3 region: CASSLATGFHQPQHF. Written as DNA, the CDR3 is TGTGCCAGCAGCTTAGCGACAGGCTTTCATCAGCCCCAGCATTTT. The chain carries TRBV7-6 and TRBJ1-5; a possible D gene is TRBD1 (6 bases). This CDR3 contains 15 residues. Per germline, CDR1 SGHVS and CDR2 FNYEAQ. V shed 0 bases and J shed 5 bases, with 11 bases lying between them.

The gene calls are TRBV5-1 and TRBJ2-1; 9 bases align to TRBD1. This CDR3 region has 18 residues. Germline V gene lookup returns CDR1 SGHRS and CDR2 YFSETQ. The V and J ends lost 0 bases and 2 bases, in that order; junction bases with no gene match: 9. In DNA, the CDR3 is TGCGCCAGCAGCTTGGTCAGGGGGGGACAGGGAACCTACAATGAGCAGTTCTTC. Amino acid sequence: CASSLVRGGQGTYNEQFF.

The V gene is TRBV18, the J gene TRBJ1-6, with a tentative D call TRBD1 (6 bases). Trimming took off 4 bases at V and 7 bases at J, with 8 bases between the two ends. The germline V gene encodes CDR1 KGHSH and CDR2 LQKENI. This CDR3 spans 13 amino acids. CDR3 residues: CASSQDSNSPLHF. CDR3 nucleotides: TGTGCCAGCTCACAGGACAGCAATTCACCCCTCCACTTT.

The chain combines TRBV11-3 with TRBJ1-1; unclear D gene. The V end was cut by 1 base, the J end by 3 bases, with 12 bases between. CDR1 and CDR2 from the germline V gene are SGHNT and YENEEA. The CDR3 spans 15 residues. The CDR3 protein is CASSLAEGLDTEAFF. The CDR3, as DNA: TGTGCCAGCAGCTTAGCAGAGGGCCTAGACACTGAAGCTTTCTTT.

This clone was detected a few times. The chain uses TRBV28 and TRBJ2-1, with 7 bases lining up with TRBD1. Germline V gene data show CDR1 as MDHEN and CDR2 as SYDVKM. The junction had 10 bases not matched to a gene; V was cut back by 5 bases and J by 3 bases. The CDR3 length is 16 residues. The chain's CDR3 is CASSILGDSYYNEQFF. DNA of the CDR3: TGTGCCAGCAGTATTCTAGGGGACAGCTACTACAATGAGCAGTTCTTC.

The chain has TRBV19 and TRBJ2-7, with 10 positions matching TRBD2. CDR1 is LNHDA and CDR2 is SQIVND in the germline V gene (reference sequence). There are 15 residues in the CDR3. The V and J ends lost 1 base and 4 bases, in that order; junction bases with no gene match: 4. In DNA, the CDR3 is TGTGCCAGTAGTATAGGAACTAGCGGGACTTACGAGCAGTACTTC. Protein sequence: CASSIGTSGTYEQYF.

This sequence joins TRBV19 and TRBJ1-1; D uncertain. The CDR3 consists of 13 residues. CDR1 LNHDA and CDR2 SQIVND come from the germline V gene (reference sequence). V lost 3 bases and J lost 3, with 8 bases in between. The DNA of the CDR3 is TGTGCCAGTAGTATGACACTTGACACTGAAGCTTTCTTT. Its protein is CASSMTLDTEAFF. Complete variable domain (other parts from reference TRBV19 and TRBJ1-1): DGGITQSPKYLFRKEGQNVTLSCEQNLNHDAMYWYRQDPGQGLRLIYYSQIVNDFQKGDIAEGYSVSREKKESFPLTVTSAQKNPTAFYLCASSMTLDTEAFFGQGTRLTVV.